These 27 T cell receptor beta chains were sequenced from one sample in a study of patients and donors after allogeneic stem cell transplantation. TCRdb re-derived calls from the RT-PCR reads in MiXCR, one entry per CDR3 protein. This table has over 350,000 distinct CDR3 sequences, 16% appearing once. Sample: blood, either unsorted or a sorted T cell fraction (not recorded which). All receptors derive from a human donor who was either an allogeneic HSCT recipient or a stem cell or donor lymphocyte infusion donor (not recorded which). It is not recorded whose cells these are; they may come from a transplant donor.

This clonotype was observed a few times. CDR3 region: CAISESGTRKAEQYF. CDR3 sequence (DNA): TGTGCCATCAGTGAGTCGGGGACTAGAAAGGCCGAGCAGTACTTC. V gene TRBV10-3 combines with J gene TRBJ2-7, with 8 bases matching TRBD2. This CDR3 is 15 amino acids long. V shed 0 bases, J shed 6 bases, and the junction held 7 bases outside the gene matches. Germline CDR1 is ENHRY and CDR2 is SYGVKD.

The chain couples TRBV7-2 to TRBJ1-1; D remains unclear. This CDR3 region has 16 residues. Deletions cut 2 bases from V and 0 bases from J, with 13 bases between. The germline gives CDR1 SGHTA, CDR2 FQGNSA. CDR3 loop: CASSLSTRPLNTEAFF. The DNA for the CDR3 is TGTGCCAGCAGCTTATCGACTCGCCCCCTGAACACTGAAGCTTTCTTT.

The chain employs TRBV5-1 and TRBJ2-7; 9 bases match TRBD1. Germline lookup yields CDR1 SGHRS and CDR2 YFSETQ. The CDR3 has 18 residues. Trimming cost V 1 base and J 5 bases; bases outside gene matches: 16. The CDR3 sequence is CASSLRGSGTGLRNEQYF. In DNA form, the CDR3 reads TGCGCCAGCAGCTTGAGGGGATCCGGGACAGGGTTGAGGAACGAGCAGTACTTC.

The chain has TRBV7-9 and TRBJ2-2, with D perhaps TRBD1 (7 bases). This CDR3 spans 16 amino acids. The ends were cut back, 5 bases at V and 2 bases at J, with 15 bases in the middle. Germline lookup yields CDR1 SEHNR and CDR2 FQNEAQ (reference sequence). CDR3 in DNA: TGTGCCAGCAGCCCGCGGGACAGATTAAACACCGGGGAGCTGTTTTTT. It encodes CASSPRDRLNTGELFF.

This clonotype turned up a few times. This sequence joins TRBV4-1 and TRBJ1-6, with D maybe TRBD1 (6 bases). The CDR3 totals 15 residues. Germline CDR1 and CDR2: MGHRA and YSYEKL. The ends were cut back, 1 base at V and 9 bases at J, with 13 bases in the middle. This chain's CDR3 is CASSQAQGSGSPLHF. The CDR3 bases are TGCGCCAGCAGCCAAGCTCAGGGGAGCGGTTCACCCCTCCACTTT.

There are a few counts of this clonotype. This CDR3 reads CSAKGGSGNTIYF. CDR3 bases: TGCAGTGCTAAAGGGGGCTCTGGAAACACCATATATTTT. The chain employs TRBV20-1 and TRBJ1-3; D possibly corresponds to TRBD1 (6 bases). Trimming left V 4 bases short and J 0 bases short, with 7 bases between. Per the germline V gene, CDR1 is DFQATT and CDR2 is SNEGSKA (reference sequence). The CDR3 runs 13 residues.

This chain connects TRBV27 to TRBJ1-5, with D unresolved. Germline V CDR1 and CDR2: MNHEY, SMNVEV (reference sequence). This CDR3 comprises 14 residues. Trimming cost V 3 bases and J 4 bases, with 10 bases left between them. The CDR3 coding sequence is TGTGCCAGCAGTTTCAGAGGAAGGAATCAGCCCCAGCATTTT. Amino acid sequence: CASSFRGRNQPQHF.

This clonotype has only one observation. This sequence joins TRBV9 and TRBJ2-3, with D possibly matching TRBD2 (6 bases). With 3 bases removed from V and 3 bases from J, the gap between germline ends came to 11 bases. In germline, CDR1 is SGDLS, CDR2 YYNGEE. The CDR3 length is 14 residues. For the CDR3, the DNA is TGTGCCAGCAGCGCGGCGGGGCCTACAGATACGCAGTATTTT. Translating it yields CASSAAGPTDTQYF.

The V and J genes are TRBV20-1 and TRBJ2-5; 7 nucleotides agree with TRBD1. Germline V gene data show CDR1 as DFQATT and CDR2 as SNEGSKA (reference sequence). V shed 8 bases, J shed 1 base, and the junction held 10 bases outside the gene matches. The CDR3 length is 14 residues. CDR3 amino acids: CSPVVRGLQETQYF. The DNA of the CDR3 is TGCAGTCCCGTCGTGAGGGGGCTCCAAGAGACCCAGTACTTC.

This CDR3 reads CASSLRSSGANVLTF. CDR3 nucleotide sequence: TGCGCCAGCAGCCTACGAAGCTCTGGGGCCAACGTCCTGACTTTC. The chain couples TRBV4-3 to TRBJ2-6; D uncertain. Germline CDR1 and CDR2: LGHNA and YSLEER. Trimming cost V 4 bases and J 0 bases, with 7 bases left between them. The CDR3 length is 15 residues.

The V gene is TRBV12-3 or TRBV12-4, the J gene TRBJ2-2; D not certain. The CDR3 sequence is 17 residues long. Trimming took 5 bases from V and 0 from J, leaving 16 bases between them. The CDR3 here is CASSPPRPRSNTGELFF. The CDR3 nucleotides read TGTGCCAGCAGTCCTCCCCGTCCCAGGTCGAACACCGGGGAGCTGTTTTTT.

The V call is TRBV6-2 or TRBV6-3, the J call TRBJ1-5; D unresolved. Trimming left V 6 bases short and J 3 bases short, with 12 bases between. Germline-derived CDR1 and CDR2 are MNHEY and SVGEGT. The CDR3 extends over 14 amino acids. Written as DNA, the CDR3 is TGTGCCAGCAGAAAGACACCACTCAATCAGCCCCAGCATTTT. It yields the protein CASRKTPLNQPQHF.

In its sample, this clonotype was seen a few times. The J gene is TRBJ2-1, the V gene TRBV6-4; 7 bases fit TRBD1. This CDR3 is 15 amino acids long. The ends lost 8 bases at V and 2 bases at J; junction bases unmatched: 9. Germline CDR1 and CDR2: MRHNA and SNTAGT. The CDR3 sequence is CASLAQGPTYNEQFF. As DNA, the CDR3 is TGTGCCAGCCTAGCACAGGGGCCTACCTACAATGAGCAGTTCTTC.

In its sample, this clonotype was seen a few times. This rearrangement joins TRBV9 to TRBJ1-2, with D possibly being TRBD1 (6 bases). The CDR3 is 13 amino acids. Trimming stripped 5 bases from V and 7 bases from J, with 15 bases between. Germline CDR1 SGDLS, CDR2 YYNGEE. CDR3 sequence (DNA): TGTGCCAGCAGGGGATCACAGGGATCTGGCTACACCTTC. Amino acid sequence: CASRGSQGSGYTF.

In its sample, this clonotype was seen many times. The CDR3 DNA reads TGCAGCGAAGCGGGAGCTGGCAATGAGCAGTTCTTC. It yields the protein CSEAGAGNEQFF. The V call is TRBV29-1, the J call TRBJ2-1; 8 nucleotides line up with TRBD2. The CDR3 spans 12 residues. J lost 6 bases, V lost 7 bases, and 5 bases had no gene match. Germline values: CDR1 SQVTM, CDR2 ANQGSEA.

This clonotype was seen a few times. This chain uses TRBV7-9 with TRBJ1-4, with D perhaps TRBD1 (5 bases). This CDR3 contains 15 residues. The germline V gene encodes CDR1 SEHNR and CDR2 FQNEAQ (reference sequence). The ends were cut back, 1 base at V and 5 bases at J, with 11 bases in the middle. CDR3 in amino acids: CASSLVEGRNEKLFF. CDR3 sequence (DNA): TGTGCCAGCAGCTTAGTCGAGGGGAGGAATGAAAAACTGTTTTTT.

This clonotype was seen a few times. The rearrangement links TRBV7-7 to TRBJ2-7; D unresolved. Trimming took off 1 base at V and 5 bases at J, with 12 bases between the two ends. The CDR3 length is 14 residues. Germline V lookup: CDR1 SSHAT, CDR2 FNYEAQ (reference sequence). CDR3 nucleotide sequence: TGTGCCAGCAGCTTAGGACCCGGACGAAACGAGCAGTACTTC. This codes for CASSLGPGRNEQYF.

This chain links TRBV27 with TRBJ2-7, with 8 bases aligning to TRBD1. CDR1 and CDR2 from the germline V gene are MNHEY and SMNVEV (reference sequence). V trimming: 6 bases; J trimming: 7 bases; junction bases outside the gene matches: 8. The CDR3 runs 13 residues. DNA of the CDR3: TGTGCCAGCAGACAGGGGGGTCTTGGGGAGCAGTACTTC. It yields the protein CASRQGGLGEQYF.

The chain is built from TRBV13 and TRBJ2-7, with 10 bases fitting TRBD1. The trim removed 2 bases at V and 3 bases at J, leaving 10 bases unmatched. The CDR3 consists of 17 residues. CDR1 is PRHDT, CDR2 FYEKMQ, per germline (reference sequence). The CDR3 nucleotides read TGTGCCAGCAGCTTAAGGTACGACAGGGGGCCAGACTACGAGCAGTACTTC. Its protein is CASSLRYDRGPDYEQYF. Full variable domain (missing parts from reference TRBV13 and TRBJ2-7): AAGVIQSPRHLIKEKRETATLKCYPIPRHDTVYWYQQGPGQDPQFLISFYEKMQSDKGSIPDRFSAQQFSDYHSELNMSSLELGDSALYFCASSLRYDRGPDYEQYFGPGTRLTVT.

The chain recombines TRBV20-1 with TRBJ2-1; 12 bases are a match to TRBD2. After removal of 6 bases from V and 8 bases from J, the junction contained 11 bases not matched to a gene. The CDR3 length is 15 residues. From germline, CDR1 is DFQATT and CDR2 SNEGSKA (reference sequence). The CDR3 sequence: CSATLTSGSFHEQFF. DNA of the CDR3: TGCAGTGCCACCCTGACTAGCGGGAGTTTCCATGAGCAGTTCTTC.

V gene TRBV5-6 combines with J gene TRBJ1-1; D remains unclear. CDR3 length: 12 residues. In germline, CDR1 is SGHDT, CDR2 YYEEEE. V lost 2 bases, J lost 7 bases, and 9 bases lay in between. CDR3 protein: CASSLGVGEAFF. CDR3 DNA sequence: TGTGCCAGCAGCTTAGGTGTCGGTGAAGCTTTCTTT.

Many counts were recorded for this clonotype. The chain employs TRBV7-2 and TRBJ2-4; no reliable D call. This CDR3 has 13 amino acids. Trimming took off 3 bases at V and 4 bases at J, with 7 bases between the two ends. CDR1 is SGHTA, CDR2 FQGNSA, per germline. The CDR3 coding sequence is TGTGCCAGCAGCTTGAACAAGAAAAACATTCAGTACTTC. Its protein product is CASSLNKKNIQYF.

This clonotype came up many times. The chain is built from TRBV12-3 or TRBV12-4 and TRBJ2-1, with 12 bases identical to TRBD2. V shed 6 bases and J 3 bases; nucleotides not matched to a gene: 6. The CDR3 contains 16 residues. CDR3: CASSQTSGSGYNEQFF. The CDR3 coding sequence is TGTGCCAGCAGCCAGACTAGCGGGAGTGGCTACAATGAGCAGTTCTTC.

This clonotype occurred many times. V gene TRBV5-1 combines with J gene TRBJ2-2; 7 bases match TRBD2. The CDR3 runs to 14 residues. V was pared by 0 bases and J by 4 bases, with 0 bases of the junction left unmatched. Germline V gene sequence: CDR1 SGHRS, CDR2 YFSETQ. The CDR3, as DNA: TGCGCCAGCAGCTTGGCTAGCGGCACCGGGGAGCTGTTTTTT. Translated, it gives CASSLASGTGELFF.

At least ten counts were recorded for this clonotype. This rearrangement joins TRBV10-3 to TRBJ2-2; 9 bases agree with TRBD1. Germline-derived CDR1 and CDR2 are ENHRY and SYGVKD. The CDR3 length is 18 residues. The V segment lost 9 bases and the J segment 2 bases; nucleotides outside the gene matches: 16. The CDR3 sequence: CAIPTGGPNNRNTGELFF. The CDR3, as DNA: TGTGCCATACCTACAGGGGGCCCGAATAATAGAAACACCGGGGAGCTGTTTTTT.

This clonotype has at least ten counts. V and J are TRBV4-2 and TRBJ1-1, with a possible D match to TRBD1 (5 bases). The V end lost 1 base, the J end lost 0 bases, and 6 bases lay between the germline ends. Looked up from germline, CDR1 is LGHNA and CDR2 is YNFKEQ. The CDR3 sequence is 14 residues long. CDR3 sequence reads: CASSQGTLNTEAFF. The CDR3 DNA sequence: TGTGCCAGCAGCCAAGGGACACTGAACACTGAAGCTTTCTTT.

The CDR3 DNA reads as TGTGCCAGCAGTCGGACGATGGGGTTTAATGAAAAACTGTTTTTT. This codes for CASSRTMGFNEKLFF. This chain joins TRBV2 and TRBJ1-4; D is uncertain. Trimming stripped 5 bases from V and 4 bases from J, with 14 bases between. The CDR3 totals 15 residues. Germline loops: CDR1 SNHLY, CDR2 FYNNEI.